The present entry profiles one T cell receptor (beta chain) with its context. Its antigen remains unidentified. This entry is derived from a study of T-cell memory formation after mild COVID-19. Notes on the study in general: Researchers found some responding clones in pre-infection memory, a sign that cross-reactive memory joined.

CDR3 length equals 14 residues. V lost 4 bases to trimming and J lost 5 bases, with 13 bases between them. Germline V gene sequence: CDR1 SGDLS, CDR2 YYNGEE. TCRdb reanalysed the 5' RACE reads using MiXCR and keeps one entry per CDR3 protein. The table shows 450,000 to 650,000 distinct CDR3 sequences, with approximately 18% occurring only once. This receptor was obtained from an adult woman who had mild COVID-19 (a few samples of this study predate the infection). Cell type and time point are not known. This chain uses TRBV9 with TRBJ1-5; weak D call: TRBD1 (5 bases). Sequencing was performed on PBMCs or a T cell subset sorted from them (not recorded which). CDR3 DNA sequence: TGTGCCAGCAGCCCTGGTGGGGGGGATCAGCCCCAGCATTTT. This gives the protein CASSPGGGDQPQHF.